This T cell receptor (beta chain) appears in the sequencing data of a study of T cells after yellow fever vaccination. Germline V CDR1 and CDR2: DFQATT, SNEGSKA (reference sequence). The CDR3 spans 14 residues. The V gene end was trimmed by 6 bases and the J gene end by 2 bases; junction bases not matched to a gene: 6. This clonotype was detected many times. TCRdb independently ran MiXCR on the 5' RACE reads; one entry per CDR3 protein. Altogether over 85,000 distinct CDR3 sequences are present, roughly 10% being singletons, with the ten largest covering around 16%. Study-level results: Peak timing came faster in the weaker secondary response, day 5 versus 15. Relatively few clonotypes were ones that appeared in both CD4 and CD8 compartments.

The rearrangement joins TRBV20-1 to TRBJ2-7; 11 positions agree with TRBD2. The material sequenced was CD8+ T cells not binding an NS4B(214-222) dextramer, sorted from PBMCs, taken approximately 16 days after the first yellow fever vaccination. The TCR sequence derives from a young man who received the YFV17D yellow fever vaccine. The CDR3 nucleotides read TGCAGTGCGATAGGGACTAGCGGCACCTACGAGCAGTACTTC. Encoded protein: CSAIGTSGTYEQYF.